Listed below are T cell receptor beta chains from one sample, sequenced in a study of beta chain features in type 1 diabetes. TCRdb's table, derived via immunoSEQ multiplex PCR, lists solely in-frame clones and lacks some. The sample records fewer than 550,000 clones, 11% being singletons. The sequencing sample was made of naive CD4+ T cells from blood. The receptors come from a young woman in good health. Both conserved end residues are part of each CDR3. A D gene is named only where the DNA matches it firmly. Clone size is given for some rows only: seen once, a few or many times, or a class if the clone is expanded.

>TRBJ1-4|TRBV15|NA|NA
CATSSLTGKLFF
TGTGCCACCAGCAGCCTAACGGGGAAACTGTTTTTT
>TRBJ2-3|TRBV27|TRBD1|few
CASSLEGTGRGPDTQYF
TGTGCCAGCAGTTTAGAGGGGACAGGCCGGGGCCCAGATACGCAGTATTTT
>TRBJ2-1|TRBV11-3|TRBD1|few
CASSKDREGEQFF
TGTGCCAGCAGCAAAGACAGGGAAGGTGAGCAGTTCTTC
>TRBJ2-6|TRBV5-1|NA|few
CASSTEWGSGANVLTF
TGCGCCAGCAGCACCGAGTGGGGCTCTGGGGCCAACGTCCTGACTTTC
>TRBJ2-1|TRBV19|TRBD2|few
CASSRLAGDNEQFF
TGTGCCAGTAGTCGACTAGCGGGGGACAATGAGCAGTTCTTC
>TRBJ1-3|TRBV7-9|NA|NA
CASSLLGAQGNTIYF
TGTGCCAGCAGCTTACTAGGGGCGCAGGGAAACACCATATATTTT
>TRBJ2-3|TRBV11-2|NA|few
CASSSGAWVDTQYF
TGTGCCAGCAGCTCGGGGGCTTGGGTAGATACGCAGTATTTT
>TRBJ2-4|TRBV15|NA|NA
CATSSAFNIQYF
TGTGCCACCAGCAGTGCCTTTAACATTCAGTACTTC
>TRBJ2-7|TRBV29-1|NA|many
CSVELGGYEQYF
TGCAGCGTTGAGCTGGGGGGCTACGAGCAGTACTTC
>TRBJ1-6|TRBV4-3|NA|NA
CASSQDGQGLDSPLHF
TGCGCCAGCAGCCAAGATGGGCAGGGGCTTGATTCACCCCTCCACTTT
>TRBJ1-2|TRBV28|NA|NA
CASSLDGTTNYGYTF
TGTGCCAGCAGTTTGGATGGGACCACTAACTATGGCTACACCTTC
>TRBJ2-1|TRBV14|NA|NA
CASRETGLPYNEQFF
TGTGCCAGCAGAGAGACAGGCCTTCCCTACAATGAGCAGTTCTTC
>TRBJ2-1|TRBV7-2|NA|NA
CASSFLAGRGNEQFF
TGTGCCAGCAGCTTCCTCGCGGGAAGGGGCAATGAGCAGTTCTTC
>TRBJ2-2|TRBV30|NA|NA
CAWSDYTGELFF
TGTGCCTGGAGCGATTACACCGGGGAGCTGTTTTTT
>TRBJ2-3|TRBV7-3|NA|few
CASSLWVEDTQYF
TGTGCCAGCAGCTTATGGGTGGAAGATACGCAGTATTTT
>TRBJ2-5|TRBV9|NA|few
CASSVGGVEETQYF
TGTGCCAGCAGCGTAGGCGGGGTCGAAGAGACCCAGTACTTC
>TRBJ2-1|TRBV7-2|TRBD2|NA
CASSMGLAGANEQFF
TGTGCCAGCAGCATGGGACTAGCGGGGGCCAATGAGCAGTTCTTC
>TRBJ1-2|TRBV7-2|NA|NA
CASSPTNYYGYTF
TGTGCCAGCAGCCCGACGAATTATTATGGCTACACCTTC
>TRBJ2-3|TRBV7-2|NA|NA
CASSFAGGRGTDTQYF
TGTGCCAGCAGCTTCGCCGGGGGCAGGGGCACAGATACGCAGTATTTT
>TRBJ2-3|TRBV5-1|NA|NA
CASSLYSDTQYF
TGCGCCAGCAGCTTGTACTCAGATACGCAGTATTTT
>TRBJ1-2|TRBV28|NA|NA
CASRIPGNAGYTF
TGTGCCAGCAGAATCCCAGGGAATGCTGGCTACACCTTC
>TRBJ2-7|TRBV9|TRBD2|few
CASSALTGGNHEQYF
TGTGCCAGCAGTGCCCTAACGGGAGGGAACCACGAGCAGTACTTC
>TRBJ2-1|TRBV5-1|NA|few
CASSLVASSYNEQFF
TGCGCCAGCAGCTTGGTTGCGAGCTCCTACAATGAGCAGTTCTTC
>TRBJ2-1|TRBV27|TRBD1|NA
CASISLGQGINEQFF
TGTGCCAGCATTTCCCTGGGACAGGGGATAAATGAGCAGTTCTTC
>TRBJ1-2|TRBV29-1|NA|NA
CSVVRGQGANYGYTF
TGCAGCGTTGTAAGGGGTCAGGGTGCTAACTATGGCTACACCTTC
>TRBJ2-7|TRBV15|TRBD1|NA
CATSLQGAKIEQYF
TGTGCCACCAGCCTACAGGGGGCGAAAATCGAGCAGTACTTC